Listed below are T cell receptor beta chains from one sample, sequenced in a study of cytomegalovirus exposure and HLA in healthy donors. TCRdb's copy holds only in-frame clones and misses some; the assay was immunoSEQ multiplex PCR. The table shows about 200,000 clones, with 75% to 90% occurring only once. Material for sequencing was PBMCs. These receptor sequences come from a woman in her 30s in good health and CMV-seronegative. The CDR3 runs from the conserved cysteine through the conserved F or W. D genes are given only for firm matches. Not all rows give a size; the values are once, few, many and, for expanded clones, a class.

clone size: NA; J gene: TRBJ2-7; D gene: NA; V gene: TRBV6-1; CDR3 DNA: TGTGCCAGCAGGGAAACAGGGATCCACGAGCAGTACTTC; CDR3 protein: CASRETGIHEQYF
clone size: NA; J gene: TRBJ1-1; D gene: NA; V gene: TRBV4-1; CDR3 DNA: TGCGCCAGCAGCCTAGGAGTGACCCGGAACACTGAAGCTTTCTTT; CDR3 protein: CASSLGVTRNTEAFF
clone size: NA; J gene: TRBJ1-6; D gene: NA; V gene: TRBV21-1; CDR3 DNA: TGTGCCACCCCCCCACAGGGTAAAGGATTT; CDR3 protein: CATPPQGKGF
clone size: NA; J gene: TRBJ2-7; D gene: NA; V gene: TRBV10-1; CDR3 DNA: TGCGCCAGCAGTGAGTTCCAGATGCCTGGCGAGCAGTACTTC; CDR3 protein: CASSEFQMPGEQYF
clone size: NA; J gene: TRBJ2-7; D gene: TRBD1; V gene: TRBV5-1; CDR3 DNA: TGCGCCAGCAGCATCTTGAGGACAGGACCTATGGAGTACGAGCAGTACTTC; CDR3 protein: CASSILRTGPMEYEQYF
clone size: few; J gene: TRBJ2-1; D gene: NA; V gene: TRBV11-2; CDR3 DNA: TGTGCCAGCAGCTCCCTGGGGATGCTAGCTGACTCCTACAATGAGCAGTTCTTC; CDR3 protein: CASSSLGMLADSYNEQFF
clone size: once; J gene: TRBJ2-1; D gene: TRBD2; V gene: TRBV5-1; CDR3 DNA: TGCGCCAGCAGCTTGGGGGAAGTAGCGGGAGAACGGGAGCAGTTCTTC; CDR3 protein: CASSLGEVAGEREQFF
clone size: NA; J gene: TRBJ2-7; D gene: NA; V gene: TRBV6-1; CDR3 DNA: TGTGCCAGCAGTGTAACAAGGTTCGACAACTCCTACGAGCAGTACTTC; CDR3 protein: CASSVTRFDNSYEQYF
clone size: NA; J gene: TRBJ2-5; D gene: TRBD2; V gene: TRBV30; CDR3 DNA: TGTGCCTGGAGTGTAAAGGGAGGGCAAGAGACCCAGTACTTC; CDR3 protein: CAWSVKGGQETQYF
clone size: NA; J gene: TRBJ2-7; D gene: NA; V gene: TRBV5-1; CDR3 DNA: TGCGCCAGCAGAGTGGGCCCTGGCGAGCAGTACTTC; CDR3 protein: CASRVGPGEQYF
clone size: NA; J gene: TRBJ2-1; D gene: TRBD2; V gene: TRBV29-1; CDR3 DNA: TGCAGCGTTGGCGGGGGGGTTAACTACAATGAGCAGTTCTTC; CDR3 protein: CSVGGGVNYNEQFF
clone size: NA; J gene: TRBJ2-3; D gene: NA; V gene: TRBV15; CDR3 DNA: TGTGCCACCAGCAGAGGTTTGAGAGATACGCAGTATTTT; CDR3 protein: CATSRGLRDTQYF
clone size: NA; J gene: TRBJ2-3; D gene: TRBD2; V gene: TRBV14; CDR3 DNA: TGTGCCAGCAGCCAGGGGGCGGGAGGGACAGATACGCAGTATTTT; CDR3 protein: CASSQGAGGTDTQYF
clone size: once; J gene: TRBJ1-2; D gene: NA; V gene: TRBV28; CDR3 DNA: TGTGCCAGCTGCCCAGGGATGCTCTATGGCTACACCTTC; CDR3 protein: CASCPGMLYGYTF
clone size: NA; J gene: TRBJ2-7; D gene: NA; V gene: TRBV5-6; CDR3 DNA: TGTGCCAGCAGCTTTGGACGGGAGCGCTACGAGCAGTACTTC; CDR3 protein: CASSFGRERYEQYF
clone size: NA; J gene: TRBJ1-2; D gene: NA; V gene: TRBV28; CDR3 DNA: TGTGCCAGCAGTTTTGGCTCGCCAGGGTATGGCTACACCTTC; CDR3 protein: CASSFGSPGYGYTF
clone size: NA; J gene: TRBJ2-7; D gene: TRBD2; V gene: TRBV2; CDR3 DNA: TGTGCCAGCGGGCTCGGGGAGGGCTCATGGAGCTACGAGCAGTACTTC; CDR3 protein: CASGLGEGSWSYEQYF
clone size: few; J gene: TRBJ2-2; D gene: TRBD2; V gene: TRBV5-4; CDR3 DNA: TGTGCCAGCGCTAGCGGGGCGGGCGGGGAGCTGTTTTTT; CDR3 protein: CASASGAGGELFF
clone size: NA; J gene: TRBJ2-2; D gene: TRBD2; V gene: TRBV14; CDR3 DNA: TGTGCCAGCAGCCGGACGCTAGCGGGAACCGGGGAGCTGTTTTTT; CDR3 protein: CASSRTLAGTGELFF
clone size: NA; J gene: TRBJ1-1; D gene: TRBD1; V gene: TRBV5-1; CDR3 DNA: TGCGCCAGCAGCCTCGGACAGGGGGCGTTTAGCACTGAAGCTTTCTTT; CDR3 protein: CASSLGQGAFSTEAFF
clone size: NA; J gene: TRBJ2-7; D gene: NA; V gene: TRBV27; CDR3 DNA: TGTGCCAGCAGTCCCCTAACGGGGGTCGAGCAGTACTTC; CDR3 protein: CASSPLTGVEQYF
clone size: NA; J gene: TRBJ2-1; D gene: NA; V gene: TRBV25-1; CDR3 DNA: TGTGCCAGCAGTGAATATAGCGGCTCCTACAATGAGCAGTTCTTC; CDR3 protein: CASSEYSGSYNEQFF